This T cell receptor beta chain was identified during a study of T cells after yellow fever vaccination. Regarding the study as a whole: Some clonotypes were seen in both the CD4 and the CD8 compartments. These made up a small share and likely arose from convergent recombination. Faster peaking, at day 5 versus 15, marked a secondary response that was weaker. Abundant clonotypes from the bulk population could contaminate FACS-sorted repertoires.

This CDR3 is 15 amino acids long. With V trimmed by 0 bases and J by 9 bases, 7 bases remained unmatched. Germline V gene lookup returns CDR1 SGDLS and CDR2 YYNGEE. In the case of this clonotype: Antigen specificity is unknown.

They built TCR cDNA with 5'RACE template switching, a step that put in a universal primer site and UMIs. Each CDR3 protein gets one entry after TCRdb re-called the 5' RACE reads with MiXCR. Here the sample spans about 630,000 distinct CDR3 sequences, over 9% being singletons. The sequence was obtained from a man aged 25-45 years who received the YFV17D yellow fever vaccine. Sequenced material: PBMCs, taken on the day of the yellow fever booster vaccination. The J gene is TRBJ2-1, the V gene TRBV9; 9 bases line up with TRBD1. The chain's CDR3 is CASSVAQGARSEQFF. The CDR3 region has the DNA TGTGCCAGCAGCGTAGCACAGGGGGCGCGGAGTGAGCAGTTCTTC.